This T cell receptor (beta chain) was identified in a study of OX40 agonist ivuxolimab in advanced cancers. At the level of the study: Checkpoint inhibitors had been given previously to approximately 40% of patients. A partial response was reached by three patients: one with hepatocellular carcinoma and two with cutaneous melanoma.

Autoimmune disease history or systemic immunosuppression led to patient exclusion. On cycle 4 day 1 and cycle 7 day 1, as well as at baseline, blood was sampled. Trimming removed 2 bases from V and 4 bases from J, with 24 bases in between. The CDR3 consists of 18 residues. CDR1 is SGHRS, CDR2 YFSETQ, per germline. Sequencing was performed with immunoSEQ multiplex PCR; in TCRdb, only in-frame clones are kept and a portion is missing. The sample contains some 64,000 clones, about 89% of which appear only once. This chain joins TRBV5-1 and TRBJ1-2, with D possibly matching TRBD1 (5 bases). The sequencing used CD4+ or CD8+ T cells sorted from blood, collected in a trial of the OX40 agonist ivuxolimab. The TCR comes from an adult with an advanced solid tumor such as melanoma, head and neck, liver or kidney cancer. The CDR3 reads CASSLGIPNAARGYGYTF. CDR3 DNA: TGCGCCAGCAGCTTAGGGATCCCCAACGCCGCTAGGGGCTATGGCTACACCTTC. The whole variable domain, remainder taken from reference TRBV5-1 and TRBJ1-2, is KAGVTQTPRYLIKTRGQQVTLSCSPISGHRSVSWYQQTPGQGLQFLFEYFSETQRNKGNFPGRFSGRQFSNSRSEMNVSTLELGDSALYLCASSLGIPNAARGYGYTFGSGTRLTVV.